This T cell receptor beta chain was identified in a study of T-cell reconstitution after alpha-beta-depleted transplantation in children. Overall study findings and caveats: Alpha-beta T cells about two months after transplant reportedly derived from several hundred expanded graft clones. At the one-year point after transplant, T-cell counts and TCRbeta diversity were found to come mostly from T cells that had been newly produced.

Germline loops: CDR1 SGDLS, CDR2 YYNGEE. Between the trimmed V and J ends, which lost 2 bases and 3 bases, there was a span of 15 bases. The CDR3 totals 15 residues. Concerning this clonotype itself: What it recognizes is unknown.

A library of TCRbeta sequences, prepared with unique molecular identifiers, was generated. Each CDR3 protein is one row after TCRdb ran MiXCR on the PCR reads. The data show approximately 1,000,000 distinct CDR3 sequences, with about 31% seen just once and under 30% held by the top ten. The sample here was PBMCs, mostly from graft donor cells, taken 360 days after TCRalphabeta/CD19-depleted stem cell transplant. The V and J genes are TRBV9 and TRBJ2-7; the D is unclear. This sequence originates from a boy under three years old who had a stem cell transplant for SCID, so the T cells may come from the graft donor. CDR3 residues: CASSVGVAGGYEQYF. DNA for the CDR3: TGTGCCAGCAGCGTGGGCGTCGCCGGTGGCTACGAGCAGTACTTC.